Listed below are T cell receptor beta chains from one sample, sequenced in a study of T cells in Graves' hyperthyroidism and ophthalmopathy. TCRdb independently ran MiXCR on the multiplex PCR reads; one entry per CDR3 protein. Found here are about 210,000 distinct CDR3 sequences, 15% to 20% of them singletons; the top ten hold under 65%. Sequenced material: blood. These receptors came from a man in his fifties or sixties with Graves' hyperthyroidism. The CDR3 runs from the conserved cysteine through the conserved F or W. A D gene is named only where the DNA matches it firmly. The size field is filled for only some rows; it gives once, few, many or a size class.

d_call,clone_size,cdr3_length,v_call,j_call,cdr3_aa,cdr3_nt
.,.,14,TRBV11-2,TRBJ2-5,CASSLVFRQEERNF,TGTGCCAGCAGCTTAGTGTTTCGACAGGAGGAGAGGAACTTC
TRBD1,few,15,TRBV28,TRBJ1-3,CASSHPTGPGNTIYF,TGTGCCAGCAGTCATCCGACAGGGCCTGGAAACACCATATATTTT
.,.,13,TRBV7-3,TRBJ2-5,CASSDVGGETQYF,TGTGCCAGCAGCGATGTAGGAGGGGAGACCCAGTACTTC
TRBD1,few,18,TRBV10-3,TRBJ2-6,CAISDFGTGGTGANVLTF,TGTGCCATCAGTGATTTTGGGACAGGGGGCACCGGGGCCAACGTCCTGACTTTC
.,.,15,TRBV10-3,TRBJ1-5,CAISDNTDSNQPQHF,TGTGCCATCAGTGATAATACAGATAGCAATCAGCCCCAGCATTTT
.,few,15,TRBV30,TRBJ2-1,CAWSGDRRSYNEQFF,TGTGCCTGGAGTGGCGACAGGCGCTCCTACAATGAGCAGTTCTTC
.,many,16,TRBV9,TRBJ2-1,CASSLSRGYTYNEQFF,TGTGCCAGCTCCCTGTCCAGAGGGTATACCTACAATGAGCAGTTCTTC
TRBD2,.,15,TRBV20-1,TRBJ2-1,CSASPPAGSYNEQFF,TGCAGTGCTAGTCCCCCAGCGGGATCCTACAATGAGCAGTTCTTC
TRBD1,.,17,TRBV20-1,TRBJ1-1,CSARGAPGTGAVTEAFF,TGCAGTGCTAGAGGGGCCCCGGGGACAGGGGCGGTCACTGAAGCTTTCTTT
.,.,14,TRBV4-3,TRBJ1-2,CASSQRRQIYGYTF,TGCGCCAGCAGCCAAAGGAGACAGATCTATGGCTACACCTTC
TRBD2,many,14,TRBV12-3/TRBV12-4,TRBJ2-1,CASSLLAAYNEQFF,TGTGCCAGCAGTTTACTAGCGGCTTACAATGAGCAGTTCTTC
.,many,16,TRBV6-2/TRBV6-3,TRBJ1-3,CASSFMGTISGNTIYF,TGTGCCAGCAGTTTCATGGGAACCATCTCTGGAAACACCATATATTTT
TRBD1,many,15,TRBV28,TRBJ1-1,CASSETGTGYTEAFF,TGTGCCAGCAGTGAAACCGGGACAGGTTACACTGAAGCTTTCTTT
.,.,15,TRBV4-3,TRBJ2-7,CASSFKTGSAYEQYF,TGCGCCAGCAGCTTTAAAACAGGGAGCGCCTACGAGCAGTACTTC
TRBD1,few,14,TRBV6-1,TRBJ1-4,CASSQQGLNEKLFF,TGTGCCAGCAGTCAACAGGGGCTTAACGAAAAACTGTTTTTT
.,many,14,TRBV5-1,TRBJ2-1,CASSLTAESNEQFF,TGCGCCAGCAGCTTGACGGCGGAGTCCAATGAGCAGTTCTTC
.,many,13,TRBV7-2,TRBJ2-5,CASSQAVQETQYF,TGTGCCAGCAGCCAAGCGGTTCAAGAGACCCAGTACTTC
.,many,15,TRBV20-1,TRBJ1-5,CSARAPRGGNQPQHF,TGCAGTGCTAGAGCCCCGAGGGGTGGCAATCAGCCCCAGCATTTT
TRBD2,many,16,TRBV11-2,TRBJ2-3,CASSLLGLGGADTQYF,TGTGCCAGCAGCTTATTGGGACTAGGAGGCGCAGATACGCAGTATTTT
.,few,13,TRBV3-1,TRBJ1-6,CASSQGGGLTLHF,TGTGCCAGCAGCCAAGGCGGGGGGTTGACCCTCCACTTT
.,many,11,TRBV30,TRBJ1-1,CAWTAWGEAFF,TGTGCCTGGACGGCATGGGGTGAAGCTTTCTTT
.,many,17,TRBV3-1,TRBJ2-1,CASSQGAHGPLYNEQFF,TGTGCCAGCAGCCAAGGGGCTCATGGGCCATTATACAATGAGCAGTTCTTC
TRBD1,many,19,TRBV3-1,TRBJ1-5,CASSQDDRIVQGVDQPQHF,TGTGCCAGCAGCCAAGATGATAGGATTGTACAGGGGGTGGATCAGCCCCAGCATTTT
.,.,13,TRBV20-1,TRBJ2-1,CSARSGTDNEQFF,TGCAGTGCTAGGTCGGGGACTGACAATGAGCAGTTCTTC
TRBD2,many,17,TRBV27,TRBJ2-1,CASITTSESGKGDEQFF,TGTGCCAGCATTACAACTAGCGAGAGTGGCAAGGGCGATGAGCAGTTCTTC
.,.,15,TRBV18,TRBJ1-5,CASSPLGNSNQPQHF,TGTGCCAGCTCACCACTGGGAAATAGCAATCAGCCCCAGCATTTT
TRBD1,many,15,TRBV20-1,TRBJ2-3,CSAQNRGRGGDTQYF,TGCAGTGCTCAAAACAGGGGGCGAGGGGGAGATACGCAGTATTTT
TRBD1,few,14,TRBV9,TRBJ2-5,CASSPTGAGETQYF,TGTGCCAGCAGCCCGACAGGGGCCGGAGAGACCCAGTACTTC
.,few,14,TRBV6-9,TRBJ1-5,CASITNGANQPQHF,TGTGCCAGCATTACGAACGGGGCCAATCAGCCCCAGCATTTT
.,many,14,TRBV20-1,TRBJ2-3,CSARALASTDTQYF,TGCAGTGCTAGAGCCCTAGCTAGCACAGATACGCAGTATTTT
TRBD2,.,15,TRBV5-1,TRBJ2-1,CASSQVSGGETEQFF,TGCGCCAGCAGCCAGGTCTCGGGGGGGGAGACTGAGCAGTTCTTC
.,.,13,TRBV2,TRBJ1-1,CASMLTLNTKAFF,TGTGCCAGCATGTTGACTCTCAACACTAAAGCTTTCTTT
.,few,13,TRBV7-2,TRBJ1-2,CASSQDRVYGYTF,TGTGCCAGCAGCCAGGACAGAGTTTACGGCTACACCTTC
.,many,15,TRBV6-5,TRBJ1-1,CASSYSHQVGTEAFF,TGTGCCAGCAGTTACTCGCACCAGGTAGGCACTGAAGCTTTCTTT
.,few,14,TRBV2,TRBJ1-5,CASSYTGFNQPQHF,TGTGCCAGCAGCTACACAGGTTTCAATCAGCCCCAGCATTTT
TRBD1,many,14,TRBV24-1,TRBJ2-3,CATSEAGGPDTQYF,TGTGCCACCAGTGAGGCAGGGGGTCCAGATACGCAGTATTTT
.,many,15,TRBV7-2,TRBJ2-5,CASSRSAGREETQYF,TGTGCCAGCAGCCGAAGTGCGGGAAGGGAAGAGACCCAGTACTTC
TRBD2,few,11,TRBV20-1,TRBJ2-4,CSGLALNIQYF,TGCAGTGGACTAGCCCTAAACATTCAGTACTTC
TRBD1,many,16,TRBV11-2,TRBJ2-7,CASTDSGQGAAYEQYF,TGTGCCAGCACCGACAGTGGACAGGGGGCTGCCTACGAGCAGTACTTC
TRBD2,few,14,TRBV19,TRBJ2-3,CASSLAGAADTQYF,TGTGCCAGTAGTCTAGCGGGAGCGGCAGATACGCAGTATTTT
.,few,17,TRBV12-3/TRBV12-4,TRBJ2-1,CASSSPPGRGNSNEQFF,TGTGCCAGCAGTTCGCCGCCGGGCCGGGGTAATTCCAATGAGCAGTTCTTC
.,.,14,TRBV7-2,TRBJ1-1,CASILTSGHTEAFF,TGTGCCAGCATCCTTACCTCGGGGCACACTGAAGCTTTCTTT
.,many,13,TRBV30,TRBJ1-5,CAWSNEVGQPQHF,TGTGCCTGGAGTAACGAAGTAGGTCAGCCCCAGCATTTT
TRBD1,many,15,TRBV6-1,TRBJ2-5,CASSPVQGASETQYF,TGTGCCAGCAGCCCGGTACAGGGGGCGTCAGAGACCCAGTACTTC
.,many,14,TRBV20-1,TRBJ2-2,CSAPMRWDTGELFF,TGCAGTGCGCCTATGCGGTGGGACACCGGGGAGCTGTTTTTT
.,many,15,TRBV27,TRBJ2-2,CASSSIRGGTGELFF,TGTGCCAGCAGTTCCATCCGAGGGGGGACCGGGGAGCTGTTTTTT
.,many,12,TRBV28,TRBJ1-5,CASSFGNQPQHF,TGTGCCAGCAGTTTTGGCAATCAGCCCCAGCATTTT
.,many,14,TRBV28,TRBJ1-1,CASGRRGVGTEAFF,TGTGCCAGCGGCCGGCGGGGAGTAGGGACTGAAGCTTTCTTT
TRBD2,few,14,TRBV6-2/TRBV6-3,TRBJ2-1,CASVRGGSSNEQFF,TGTGCCAGCGTTAGGGGAGGGAGTTCCAATGAGCAGTTCTTC
TRBD1,many,14,TRBV12-3/TRBV12-4,TRBJ1-5,CASSSSQGDQPQHF,TGTGCCAGCAGTTCCTCACAGGGGGATCAGCCCCAGCATTTT
.,few,11,TRBV2,TRBJ2-7,CASSPAGEQYF,TGTGCCAGCAGTCCGGCGGGCGAGCAGTACTTC
.,few,13,TRBV5-6,TRBJ1-2,CASSLEYNYGYTF,TGTGCCAGCAGCTTGGAGTATAACTATGGCTACACCTTC
TRBD2,few,16,TRBV20-1,TRBJ2-1,CSARGSGGSSYNEQFF,TGCAGTGCTAGGGGATCCGGCGGGAGCTCCTACAATGAGCAGTTCTTC